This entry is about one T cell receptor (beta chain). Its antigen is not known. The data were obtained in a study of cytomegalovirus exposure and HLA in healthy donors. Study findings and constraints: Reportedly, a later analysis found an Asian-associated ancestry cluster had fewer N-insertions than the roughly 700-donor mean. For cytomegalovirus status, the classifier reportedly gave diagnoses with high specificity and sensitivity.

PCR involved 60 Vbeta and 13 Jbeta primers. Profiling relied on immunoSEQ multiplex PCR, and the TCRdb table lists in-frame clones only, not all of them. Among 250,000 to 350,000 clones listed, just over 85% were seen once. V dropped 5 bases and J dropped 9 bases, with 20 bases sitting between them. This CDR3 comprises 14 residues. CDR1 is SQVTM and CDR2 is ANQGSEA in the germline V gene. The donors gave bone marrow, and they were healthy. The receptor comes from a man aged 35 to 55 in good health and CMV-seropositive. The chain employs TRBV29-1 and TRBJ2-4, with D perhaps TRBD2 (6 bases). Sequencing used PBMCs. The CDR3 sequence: CSVRSSGPRGIQYF. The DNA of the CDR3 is TGCAGCGTTCGAAGTAGCGGCCCTCGTGGCATTCAGTACTTC.